This T cell receptor beta chain appears in the sequencing data of a study of blood T cell repertoires in COVID-19. Germline CDR1 is SGHDN and CDR2 is FVKESK. Trimming took 4 bases from V and 2 from J, leaving 14 bases between them. CDR3 length: 15 residues. The repertoire was sequenced with immunoSEQ multiplex PCR; TCRdb's copy has only in-frame clones and lacks some. The table has under 250,000 clones, roughly 84% seen once. The rearrangement joins TRBV14 to TRBJ1-2; maybe TRBD1 (6 bases). Sequencing was carried out using peripheral blood. The sequence was obtained from a middle-aged woman who had recovered from COVID-19. CDR3 in amino acids: CASSPSGTRNYGYTF. The CDR3 DNA is TGTGCCAGCAGCCCATCCGGGACAAGGAACTATGGCTACACCTTC.